These 2 T cell receptor beta chains share one sample of origin, sequenced in a study of T-cell reconstitution after alpha-beta-depleted transplantation in children. Preparation of the TCRbeta library involved a method that used unique molecular identifiers. TCRdb fed the PCR reads into MiXCR, producing one record per CDR3 protein. The sample has 180,000 or so distinct CDR3 sequences, 5.5% to 7% seen once. Sequences were derived from PBMCs, sampled before TCRalphabeta/CD19-depleted stem cell transplant. Receptors originate from a girl younger than two with combined immunodeficiency, due to receive a stem cell transplant.

This clonotype was seen many times. The chain uses TRBV5-1 and TRBJ2-7; D not certain. This CDR3 region has 14 residues. V dropped 6 bases and J dropped 2 bases, with 15 bases sitting between them. The germline V gene has CDR1 SGHRS and CDR2 YFSETQ. CDR3 in DNA: TGCGCCAGCACCTGGGATTCTGGGCCCTACGAGCAGTACTTC. Translating it yields CASTWDSGPYEQYF.

This clonotype was counted many times. The chain is built from TRBV6-5 and TRBJ2-1; 8 bases match TRBD1. V trimming: 5 bases; J trimming: 9 bases; junction bases outside the gene matches: 12. The CDR3 loop spans 15 amino acids. Germline loops: CDR1 MNHEY, CDR2 SVGAGI. DNA of the CDR3: TGTGCCAGCAGTCCCCTGGACAGGGCAGCTCCTGAGCAGTTCTTC. Translated, it gives CASSPLDRAAPEQFF.